This T cell receptor beta chain was sequenced in a study of beta chain features in type 1 diabetes. The CDR3 is 16 residues long. V lost 4 bases and J lost 0, with 14 bases in between. The germline V gene encodes CDR1 LGHNA and CDR2 YSLEER. Only a few counts were recorded for this clone. Since all of the isolated RNA was reverse transcribed, expressed TCRB transcripts were what got sequenced. Produced via immunoSEQ multiplex PCR; TCRdb's table is partial and in-frame only. Among around 250,000 clones listed, 13% to 15% were seen once. This TCR derives from a woman aged 40 to 50 in good health. V and J are TRBV4-3 and TRBJ2-3; weak D call: TRBD1 (7 bases). What was sequenced was naive CD4+ T cells from blood. The CDR3: CASSLGGTASTDTQYF. CDR3 DNA: TGCGCCAGCAGCCTCGGAGGGACAGCTAGCACAGATACGCAGTATTTT.